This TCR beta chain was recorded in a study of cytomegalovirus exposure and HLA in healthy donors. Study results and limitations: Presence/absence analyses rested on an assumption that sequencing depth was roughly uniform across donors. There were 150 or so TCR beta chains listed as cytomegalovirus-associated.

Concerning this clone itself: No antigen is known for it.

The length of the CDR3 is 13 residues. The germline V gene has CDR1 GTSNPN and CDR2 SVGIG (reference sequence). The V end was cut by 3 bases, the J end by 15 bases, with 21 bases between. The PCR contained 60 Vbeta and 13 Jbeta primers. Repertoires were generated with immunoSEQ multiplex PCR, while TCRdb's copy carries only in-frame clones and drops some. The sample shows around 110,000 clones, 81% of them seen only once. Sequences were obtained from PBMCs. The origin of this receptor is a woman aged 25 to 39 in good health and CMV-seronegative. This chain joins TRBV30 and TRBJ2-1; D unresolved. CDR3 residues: CAWSKAAARQGFF. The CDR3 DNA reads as TGTGCCTGGAGCAAAGCCGCCGCGAGGCAAGGGTTCTTC. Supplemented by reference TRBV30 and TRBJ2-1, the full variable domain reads SQTIHQWPATLVQPVGSPLSLECTVEGTSNPNLYWYRQAAGRGLQLLFYSVGIGQISSEVPQNLSASRPQDRQFILSSKKLLLSDSGFYLCAWSKAAARQGFFGPGTRLTVL.